This passage covers 14 T cell receptor beta chains from one sample sequenced in a study of blood T cell repertoires in COVID-19. TCRdb keeps only in-frame clones here, not all; method: immunoSEQ multiplex PCR. This table holds around 290,000 clones, approximately 90% found once. Source material: PBMCs or T cells enriched from blood (not recorded which). All receptors derive from a woman between 55 and 75 years old in a cohort exposed to, infected with or recovered from COVID-19 (not recorded which).

The rearrangement joins TRBV6-5 to TRBJ2-5; weak D call: TRBD2 (7 bases). V was clipped by 5 bases and J by 5 bases, with 12 bases between them. CDR1 and CDR2 from the germline V gene are MNHEY and SVGAGI. The CDR3 has 13 residues. The chain's CDR3 is CASSQQGGETQYF. The CDR3 DNA reads as TGTGCCAGCAGTCAACAGGGAGGGGAGACCCAGTACTTC.

The rearrangement links TRBV2 to TRBJ1-3, with D unclear. The length of the CDR3 is 13 residues. CDR1 is SNHLY, CDR2 FYNNEI, per germline. V was trimmed by 4 bases and J by 0 bases, leaving 4 bases between them. CDR3 amino acids: CASSVDSGNTIYF. For the CDR3, the DNA is TGTGCCAGCAGTGTAGACTCTGGAAACACCATATATTTT.

The gene calls are TRBV28 and TRBJ1-2; the match to TRBD1 covers 7 bases. The V and J ends lost 10 bases and 2 bases, in that order; junction bases with no gene match: 7. This CDR3 is 13 amino acids long. Germline V gene lookup returns CDR1 MDHEN and CDR2 SYDVKM. The CDR3 reads CATTLTGNYGYTF. DNA for the CDR3: TGTGCCACCACCCTGACAGGGAACTATGGCTACACCTTC.

The chain uses TRBV18 and TRBJ1-2; D remains ambiguous. Trimming stripped 3 bases from V and 8 bases from J, with 10 bases between. This CDR3 spans 12 amino acids. Germline CDR1 reads KGHSH; CDR2 reads LQKENI. CDR3 amino acids: CASSPAGMGYTF. In DNA, the CDR3 is TGTGCCAGCTCACCGGCGGGAATGGGCTACACCTTC.

This sequence joins TRBV7-6 and TRBJ1-2, with TRBD1 matching over 8 bases. Trimming at V came to 3 bases and at J to 7 bases, leaving 10 bases not matched to a gene. CDR1 and CDR2 from the germline V gene are SGHVS and FNYEAQ. The CDR3 loop spans 15 amino acids. CDR3 sequence reads: CASSLVQGAGGGYTF. The DNA for the CDR3 is TGTGCCAGCAGCTTGGTTCAGGGGGCAGGTGGTGGCTACACCTTC. The variable domain in full, completed from reference TRBV7-6 and TRBJ1-2, reads GAGVSQSPRYKVTKRGQDVALRCDPISGHVSLYWYRQALGQGPEFLTYFNYEAQQDKSGLPNDRFSAERPEGSISTLTIQRTEQRDSAMYRCASSLVQGAGGGYTFGSGTRLTVV.

The J gene is TRBJ1-5, the V gene TRBV15; no reliable D call. Per the germline V gene, CDR1 is LNHNV and CDR2 is YYDKDF (reference sequence). The CDR3 loop spans 16 amino acids. V shed 1 base and J shed 1 base, with 11 bases lying between them. DNA for the CDR3: TGTGCCACCAGCAGAGCCCCCCCAGGAAGCAATCAGCCCCAGCATTTT. It codes for CATSRAPPGSNQPQHF.

V is TRBV19 and J is TRBJ1-5; a possible D gene is TRBD1 (5 bases). V lost 1 base to trimming and J lost 6 bases, with 10 bases between them. The CDR3 extends over 14 amino acids. Germline V gene lookup returns CDR1 LNHDA and CDR2 SQIVND (reference sequence). CDR3 nucleotides: TGTGCCAGTAGTATAGCGGGGGATGGTCAGCCCCAGCATTTT. Protein: CASSIAGDGQPQHF.

The rearrangement joins TRBV29-1 to TRBJ2-5, with D possibly TRBD2 on 6 matching bases. This CDR3 has 12 amino acids. Trimming took 6 bases from V and 5 from J, leaving 13 bases between them. Per the germline V gene, CDR1 is SQVTM and CDR2 is ANQGSEA. Here the CDR3 reads CSVTGAGETQYF. Here the CDR3 DNA reads TGCAGCGTGACCGGGGCGGGGGAGACCCAGTACTTC.

V and J are TRBV28 and TRBJ2-5, with D perhaps TRBD1 (6 bases). The CDR3 is 12 amino acids. Germline V gene sequence: CDR1 MDHEN, CDR2 SYDVKM. The V gene lost 6 bases and the J gene lost 14 bases, with 19 bases spanning the gap. The CDR3: CASREGTQACYF. The CDR3, as DNA: TGTGCCAGCAGGGAAGGGACACAAGCCTGTTACTTC.

The V call is TRBV28, the J call TRBJ1-2; 9 nucleotides match TRBD1. J gave up 12 bases and V 6 bases, and 14 bases lay outside the gene matches. This CDR3 region has 14 residues. Looked up from germline, CDR1 is MDHEN and CDR2 is SYDVKM. DNA for the CDR3: TGTGCCAGCAGAGCGGGACAGGGCTCTAGGTGGGACACCTTC. It specifies CASRAGQGSRWDTF.

The rearrangement joins TRBV4-3 to TRBJ1-4; TRBD1 agrees at 7 bases. In germline, CDR1 is LGHNA, CDR2 YSLEER. V lost 4 bases, J lost 8 bases, and 10 bases stayed unmatched. This CDR3 is built from 15 residues. CDR3 nucleotide sequence: TGCGCCAGCAGCCGAGAAACAGGGGATGGGGAAAAACTGTTTTTT. This translates into CASSRETGDGEKLFF.

This chain links TRBV5-1 with TRBJ1-1; D is undetermined. The CDR3 totals 14 residues. Germline V lookup: CDR1 SGHRS, CDR2 YFSETQ. The germline V and J ends were trimmed by 4 bases and 1 base, with 11 bases remaining between them. The CDR3 here is CASSPQVGNTEAFF. CDR3 nucleotides: TGCGCCAGCAGCCCCCAGGTGGGGAACACTGAAGCTTTCTTT.

The chain uses TRBV19 and TRBJ2-1, with 7 bases lining up with TRBD2. V lost 3 bases and J lost 4; bases outside the gene matches: 3. The germline V gene has CDR1 LNHDA and CDR2 SQIVND (reference sequence). The CDR3 spans 14 residues. The CDR3 bases are TGTGCCAGTAGTATGGGGGGGTTATACAATGAGCAGTTCTTC. Protein sequence: CASSMGGLYNEQFF. The full variable domain, with the rest looked up from reference TRBV19 and TRBJ2-1, is DGGITQSPKYLFRKEGQNVTLSCEQNLNHDAMYWYRQDPGQGLRLIYYSQIVNDFQKGDIAEGYSVSREKKESFPLTVTSAQKNPTAFYLCASSMGGLYNEQFFGPGTRLTVL.

The chain couples TRBV29-1 to TRBJ2-2; TRBD1 aligns across 12 bases. Germline CDR1 is SQVTM and CDR2 is ANQGSEA. This CDR3 is built from 14 residues. The V and J ends lost 7 bases and 7 bases, in that order; junction bases with no gene match: 7. The CDR3 here is CSDGDRGHVGELFF. For the CDR3, the DNA is TGCAGCGACGGGGACAGGGGGCACGTCGGGGAGCTGTTTTTT.